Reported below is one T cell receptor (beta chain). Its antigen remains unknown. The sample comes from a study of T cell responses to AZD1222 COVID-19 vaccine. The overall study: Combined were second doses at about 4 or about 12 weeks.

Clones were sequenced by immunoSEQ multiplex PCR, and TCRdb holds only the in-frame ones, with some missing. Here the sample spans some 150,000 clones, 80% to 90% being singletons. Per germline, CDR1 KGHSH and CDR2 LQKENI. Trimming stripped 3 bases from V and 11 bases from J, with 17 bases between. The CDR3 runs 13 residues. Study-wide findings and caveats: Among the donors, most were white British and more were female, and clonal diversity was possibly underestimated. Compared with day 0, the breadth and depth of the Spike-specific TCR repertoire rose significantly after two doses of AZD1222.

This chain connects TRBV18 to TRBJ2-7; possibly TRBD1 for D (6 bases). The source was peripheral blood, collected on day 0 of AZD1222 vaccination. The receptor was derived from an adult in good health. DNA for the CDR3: TGTGCCAGCTCACCGAGCCGGGACACCCAAAAGTACTTC. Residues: CASSPSRDTQKYF.